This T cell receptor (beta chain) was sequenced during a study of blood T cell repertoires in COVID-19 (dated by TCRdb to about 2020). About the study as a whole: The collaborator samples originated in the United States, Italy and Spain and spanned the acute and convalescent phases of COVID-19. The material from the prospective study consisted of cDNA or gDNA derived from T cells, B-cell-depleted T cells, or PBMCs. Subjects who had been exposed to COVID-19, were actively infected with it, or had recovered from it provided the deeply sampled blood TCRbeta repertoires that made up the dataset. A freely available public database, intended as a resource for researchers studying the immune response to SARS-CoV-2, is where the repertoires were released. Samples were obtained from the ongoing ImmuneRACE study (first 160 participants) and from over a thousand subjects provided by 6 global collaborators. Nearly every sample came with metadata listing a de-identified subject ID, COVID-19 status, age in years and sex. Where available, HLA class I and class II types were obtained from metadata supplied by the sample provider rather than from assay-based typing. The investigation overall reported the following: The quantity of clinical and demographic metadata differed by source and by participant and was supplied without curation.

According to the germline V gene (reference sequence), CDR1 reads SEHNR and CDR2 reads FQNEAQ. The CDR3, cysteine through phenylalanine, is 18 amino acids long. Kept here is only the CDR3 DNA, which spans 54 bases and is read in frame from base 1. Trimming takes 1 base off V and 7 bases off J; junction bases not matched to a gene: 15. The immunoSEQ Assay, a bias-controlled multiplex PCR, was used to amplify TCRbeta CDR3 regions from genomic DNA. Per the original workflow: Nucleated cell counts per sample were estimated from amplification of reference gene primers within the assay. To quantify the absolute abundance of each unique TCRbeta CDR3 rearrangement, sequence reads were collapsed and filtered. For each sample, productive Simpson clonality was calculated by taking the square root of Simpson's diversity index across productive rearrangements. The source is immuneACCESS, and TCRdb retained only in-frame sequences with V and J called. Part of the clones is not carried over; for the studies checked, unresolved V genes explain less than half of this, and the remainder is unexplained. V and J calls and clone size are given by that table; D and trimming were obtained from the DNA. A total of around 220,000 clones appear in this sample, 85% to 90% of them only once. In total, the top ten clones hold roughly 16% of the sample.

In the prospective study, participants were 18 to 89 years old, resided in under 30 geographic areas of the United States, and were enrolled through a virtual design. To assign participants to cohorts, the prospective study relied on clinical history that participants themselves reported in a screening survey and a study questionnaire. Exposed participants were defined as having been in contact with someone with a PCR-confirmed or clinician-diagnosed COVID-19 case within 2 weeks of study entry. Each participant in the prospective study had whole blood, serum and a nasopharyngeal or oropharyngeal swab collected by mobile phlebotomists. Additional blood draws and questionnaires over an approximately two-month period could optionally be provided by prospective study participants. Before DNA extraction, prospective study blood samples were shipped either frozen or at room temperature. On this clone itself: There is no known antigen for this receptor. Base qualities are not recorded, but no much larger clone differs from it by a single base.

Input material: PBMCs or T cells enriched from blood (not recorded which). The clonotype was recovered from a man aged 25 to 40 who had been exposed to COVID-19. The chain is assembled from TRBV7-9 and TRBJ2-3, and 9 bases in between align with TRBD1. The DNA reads TGTGCCAGCAGCTTAGGGCGGGGACAGGGCCTCTATGGGCATACGCAGTATTTT. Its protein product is CASSLGRGQGLYGHTQYF.